Detailed here is one T cell receptor (beta chain). The antigen remains unidentified. These data are taken from a study of monozygotic twins with inflammatory bowel disease. Sampling involved one blood draw (about 2.6 ml) for every donor. UMIs that included a 6-nucleotide sample barcode were added by template switching, which took place during cDNA synthesis. TCRdb reprocessed the 5' RACE reads, keeping one entry per CDR3 protein, no DNA. This repertoire comprises approximately 380,000 distinct CDR3 sequences; its ten largest clones make up 2.5% to 3%. General study findings and limits: Whereas healthy co-twins had higher TCRbeta diversity (inverse Simpson), IBD patients had lower diversity.

The sequence derives from a human donor with ulcerative colitis or Crohn's disease, or a healthy co-twin of an affected twin (not recorded which). Sequencing was carried out using blood.

The CDR3 is CASSLWGQGADTQYF. The chain carries TRBV27 and TRBJ2-3; no DNA is available, so the TRBD1 call from TCRdb remains unchecked. CDR3 length: 15 amino acids. The germline V gene has CDR1 MNHEY and CDR2 SMNVEV (reference sequence).